This T cell receptor (beta chain) was identified in a study of OX40 agonist ivuxolimab in advanced cancers. Background on the whole study: Ivuxolimab was a fully human IgG2 agonistic monoclonal antibody targeting the costimulatory receptor OX40 (CD134). The paper describes the monotherapy dose-escalation part (N ≈ 50 patients) of the phase I trial of ivuxolimab. Prior anti-PD-1, anti-PD-L1 or anti-CTLA-4 therapy was permitted, and checkpoint inhibitors had been received by less than 45% of dose-escalation patients. The point of sequencing TCRbeta in the periphery was to test whether ivuxolimab changed TCR sequence diversity and drove clonal T-cell expansion. A male proportion of almost 85% and a mean age of 60 years, ranging from 23 to 79, were recorded for the dose-escalation cohort. Partial responses were achieved by three dose-escalation patients, of whom one had hepatocellular carcinoma and two had cutaneous melanoma. Intravenous ivuxolimab was administered to patients every 2 weeks at six dose levels: 0.01, 0.1, 0.3, 1.5, 3 and 10 mg/kg. Of the approximately 54 patients in dose escalation, 19 had hepatocellular carcinoma, about 15 had melanoma, 9 had renal cell carcinoma and 9 had head and neck cancer.

This clone occurred a few times. What antigen it recognizes has not been identified. No clone much larger than this one lies a single base away; base qualities are absent. Genomic DNA was isolated from the sorted cells so that the TCRbeta CDR3 region could be sequenced. The immunoSEQ Assay was used to sequence the TCRbeta CDR3 regions. TCRdb provides this immuneACCESS table in a form limited to in-frame rearrangements. Some clones are lacking; in checked studies, under half of them reflect an unresolved V gene, and why the rest are absent is not known. The sample table records around 70,000 clones; about 83% of these occur just once. In total, the top ten clones hold around 6.9% of the sample. The CDR3, from cysteine to phenylalanine, totals 15 residues. This entry keeps only the CDR3 DNA: 45 bases, framed from base 1. V ends up 3 bases short and J 1 base short, with an unmatched junction base count of 4. Reading the germline V gene (reference sequence) gives CDR1 MNHEY and CDR2 SMNVEV.

Overall study outcomes, separate from this receptor: After ivuxolimab, more expanded clones were found on average in CD8+ T cells than in CD4+ T cells. In the 0.1-3.0 mg/kg groups, partial responders had among the lowest normalized peripheral clonal expansion, particularly in CD8+ T cells. The antigen specificity of the clonally expanded peripheral T cells was not determined. Clonal expansion of both CD4+ and CD8+ blood T cells was observed from baseline to week 6 at doses 0.1 to 3.0 mg/kg. Low levels of normalized T-cell clonal expansion were also shown by some nonresponding patients.

The trial excluded patients who had a history of autoimmune disease or who were on systemic immunosuppression. Peripheral blood for TCR sequencing was collected from all dose cohorts at baseline, on cycle 4 day 1, and on cycle 7 day 1. The samples were drawn from a first-in-human, open-label, multicenter phase I dose-escalation trial of ivuxolimab. Adults with locally advanced or metastatic melanoma, renal cell, hepatocellular, or head and neck squamous cell carcinoma were enrolled in the trial. Before TCR sequencing, CD4+ T cells and CD8+ T cells from peripheral blood were sorted into separate populations.

The source is an adult with an advanced solid tumor such as melanoma, head and neck, liver or kidney cancer. This receptor chain uses TRBV27 and TRBJ1-1; 8 bases in the junction line up with TRBD1. The sequenced sample was CD4+ or CD8+ T cells sorted from blood, obtained in a trial of the OX40 agonist ivuxolimab. The sequenced DNA: TGTGCCAGCAGTTTGCAGGGGGCAGGGAACACTGAAGCTTTCTTT. The translation is CASSLQGAGNTEAFF.